This TCR beta chain is drawn from a study of cytomegalovirus exposure and HLA in healthy donors. Study-wide points: Compared with the roughly 670-donor mean, an Asian-associated ancestry cluster reportedly had fewer N-insertions, according to a later analysis. The presence/absence work took it that sequencing depth was about the same across donors. In a later analysis, V- and J-gene trimming of beta chains associated with a DCLRE1C missense variant, replicated independently. Later analysis revealed greater clonal expansion in HLA-associated TCR beta chains than in equally common others.

As concerns this clone: Its matching antigen is unknown. The junction and the germline gene differ at one end; a read error may be behind it.

PCR used 60 Vbeta primers and 13 Jbeta primers. The table came from immunoSEQ multiplex PCR; TCRdb's copy has only in-frame clones and leaves some out. The sample contains 75,000 to 90,000 clones, around 77% of which appear only once. The CDR3 has 13 residues. Germline V gives CDR1 SSHAT, CDR2 FNYEAQ (reference sequence). Sequencing was done on a sample of PBMCs. The clonotype originates from a man aged 45-65 years in good health and CMV-seronegative. V gene TRBV7-7 combines with J gene TRBJ2-5; 7 positions agree with TRBD1. The CDR3 DNA follows: TGTGCTAGCAGCCGGGACAGACAAGAGACCCAGTACTTC. Its protein product is CASSRDRQETQYF. The full variable domain, rest sourced from reference TRBV7-7 and TRBJ2-5, is GAGVSQSPRYKVTKRGQDVTLRCDPISSHATLYWYQQALGQGPEFLTYFNYEAQPDKSGLPSDRFSAERPEGSISTLTIQRTEQRDSAMYRCASSRDRQETQYFGPGTRLLVL.